The source of this T cell receptor beta chain is a study of CD8 T cells in ankylosing spondylitis. Study results and caveats: For ankylosing spondylitis blood, a TCR beta motif of under ten highly homologous variants appeared characteristic.

The sample holds many counts of this clonotype. Its antigen is currently unknown. TCRdb re-called the 5' RACE reads with MiXCR, one entry per CDR3 protein. The repertoire holds around 250,000 distinct CDR3 sequences, with about 10% as singletons. Material for sequencing was blood, either unsorted or a sorted T cell fraction (not recorded which). This TCR was sampled from a male donor with ankylosing spondylitis or in good health (not recorded which).

CDR3 amino acids: CASSLGGVMTDTQYF. CDR3 DNA sequence: TGCGCCAGCAGCTTGGGAGGGGTAATGACAGATACGCAGTATTTT. This chain links TRBV5-1 with TRBJ2-3; either TRBD1 or TRBD2 may fit D (5 bases each). The germline gives CDR1 SGHRS, CDR2 YFSETQ. V lost 0 bases and J lost 3, with 11 bases in between. The CDR3 runs to 15 residues.